This T cell receptor (beta chain) was identified in a study of T cells in Graves' hyperthyroidism and ophthalmopathy. Trimming took 7 bases from V and 0 from J, leaving 21 bases between them. The CDR3 runs to 16 residues. Per germline, CDR1 DFQATT and CDR2 SNEGSKA (reference sequence). The CDR3 regions of TCR beta were amplified from RNA transcripts. TCR CDR3 regions were first amplified by RT-PCR with HTBI primers. MiXCR was run by TCRdb on the multiplex PCR reads, yielding one entry per CDR3 protein. The sample records around 600,000 distinct CDR3 sequences, 14% being singletons. This clonotype was picked up many times.

The gene calls are TRBV20-1 and TRBJ1-1, with a tentative D call TRBD1 (6 bases). The TCR originated in a woman under 30 with Graves' ophthalmopathy. Source material: blood. The CDR3 sequence is CSVPRGTSSMNTEAFF. In nucleotides, the CDR3 is TGCAGTGTCCCCAGGGGCACTTCTTCCATGAACACTGAAGCTTTCTTT.